This TCR beta chain was profiled in a study of blood T cell repertoires in COVID-19. The overall study: Specimens from acute and convalescent COVID-19 originated in the United States, Italy and Spain. T cells, B-cell-depleted T cells, or PBMCs provided the cDNA or gDNA that served as material.

As handled by the study authors: From reference gene primer amplification, estimates of nucleated cell counts were derived. Profiled with immunoSEQ multiplex PCR; TCRdb holds only in-frame clones, not every one. The DNA gave D and trimming, while V, J and clone size come from that table. The data hold roughly 80,000 clones, with 88% observed a single time. CDR3 length: 15 amino acids. The ends lost 4 bases at V and 7 bases at J; junction bases unmatched: 12. Germline V gene sequence: CDR1 MGHRA, CDR2 YSYEKL. The sample was peripheral blood. The sequence was collected from a human donor in a cohort sampled during active COVID-19. The J gene is TRBJ1-2, the V gene TRBV4-1, with 7 bases identical to TRBD1. The CDR3 sequence is CASSLGQPNPPGYTF. The CDR3, as DNA: TGCGCCAGCAGCCTGGGACAGCCAAACCCCCCTGGCTACACCTTC.